This TCR beta chain originates from a study of T cell responses to AZD1222 COVID-19 vaccine. Study-wide results and limits: Females outnumbered males among donors, who were mostly white British; clonal diversity was possibly underestimated.

The CDR3 totals 11 residues. V lost 4 bases to trimming and J lost 5 bases, with 5 bases between them. Per the germline V gene, CDR1 is LNHDA and CDR2 is SQIVND (reference sequence). Using immunoSEQ multiplex PCR, the repertoire was profiled, and TCRdb retains in-frame clones only, with some absent. The repertoire holds some 130,000 clones, with 65% to 90% as singletons. With respect to this clone: What it binds is not known.

The specimen was peripheral blood, collected on day 0 of AZD1222 vaccination. This chain joins TRBV19 and TRBJ2-5; the D is unclear. This TCR was sampled from an adult in good health. CDR3 DNA sequence: TGTGCCAGTAGTAATTCGGAGACCCAGTACTTC. Protein product: CASSNSETQYF. The full variable domain, completed using reference TRBV19 and TRBJ2-5, is DGGITQSPKYLFRKEGQNVTLSCEQNLNHDAMYWYRQDPGQGLRLIYYSQIVNDFQKGDIAEGYSVSREKKESFPLTVTSAQKNPTAFYLCASSNSETQYFGPGTRLLVL.